The 24 T cell receptor beta chains given below trace back to one sample, sequenced in a study of identical twins. MiXCR was run by TCRdb on the 5' RACE reads, yielding one entry per CDR3 protein. The table shows hundreds of thousands of distinct CDR3 sequences, with under 25% occurring only once. These records were also assigned to another study, of yellow fever vaccine responses in identical twins.

Sequenced input: CD4+ T cells sorted from blood. These receptors all stem from a woman aged 18-29 years in good health.

This clonotype was seen a handful of times. The J gene is TRBJ1-1, the V gene TRBV10-2; the D gene is possibly TRBD1 (5 bases). Germline CDR1 and CDR2: WSHSY and SAAADI. V dropped 1 base and J dropped 2 bases, with 8 bases sitting between them. The CDR3 covers 14 residues. CDR3 residues: CASSELGVNTEAFF. DNA of the CDR3: TGCGCCAGCAGTGAGTTGGGGGTTAACACTGAAGCTTTCTTT.

This clonotype occurred many times. The chain combines TRBV12-3 or TRBV12-4 with TRBJ1-1; the match to TRBD1 covers 7 bases. Losses at the gene ends were 6 bases for V and 11 bases for J; bases not matched to a gene: 15. This CDR3 is built from 14 residues. This chain's CDR3 is CASSTHGGQLIAFF. The CDR3 DNA reads TGTGCCAGCAGCACCCACGGGGGACAGCTCATCGCTTTCTTT.

This sequence joins TRBV20-1 and TRBJ2-4, with D unclear. The CDR3 consists of 13 residues. CDR1 is DFQATT, CDR2 SNEGSKA, per germline (reference sequence). Trimming took off 5 bases at V and 3 bases at J, with 11 bases between the two ends. For the CDR3, the DNA is TGCAGTGCTCCGCTCTCACGCAAAAACATTCAGTACTTC. Its protein is CSAPLSRKNIQYF.

The chain couples TRBV7-8 to TRBJ1-5; D gene uncertain. The CDR3 runs 14 residues. Looked up from germline, CDR1 is SGHVS and CDR2 is FQNEAQ. The V end was cut by 3 bases, the J end by 1 base, with 7 bases between. This chain's CDR3 is CASSLYSSNQPQHF. CDR3 nucleotide sequence: TGTGCCAGCAGCTTGTACAGCAGCAATCAGCCCCAGCATTTT.

The chain employs TRBV4-2 and TRBJ2-1; 7 bases line up with TRBD2. This CDR3 region has 17 residues. The germline CDR1 and CDR2 sequences are LGHNA and YNFKEQ. J lost 3 bases, V lost 3 bases, and 11 bases had no gene match. DNA of the CDR3: TGTGCCAGCAGCCAGGGGACTACTTCTAATTTCTACAATGAGCAGTTCTTC. Amino acid sequence: CASSQGTTSNFYNEQFF.

The V gene is TRBV18, the J gene TRBJ1-1; TRBD1 is a possible D gene (6 bases). V was shortened by 2 bases and J by 1 base, with 11 bases between the two germline ends. The CDR3 sequence is 15 residues long. Germline values: CDR1 KGHSH, CDR2 LQKENI. Here the CDR3 DNA reads TGTGCCAGCTCACCAAGGGACACGCCGAACACTGAAGCTTTCTTT. Encoded protein: CASSPRDTPNTEAFF.

This clonotype has a handful of counts. This chain uses TRBV6-1 with TRBJ1-1; weak D call: TRBD1 (6 bases). The CDR3 spans 13 residues. The germline V gene encodes CDR1 MNHNS and CDR2 SASEGT. Trimming cost V 6 bases and J 10 bases, with 18 bases left between them. Here the CDR3 reads CASRTSRIGGAFF. CDR3 nucleotide sequence: TGTGCCAGCAGGACCTCACGGATAGGGGGAGCTTTCTTT.

The chain uses TRBV5-1 and TRBJ1-1, with D maybe TRBD1 (6 bases). The CDR3 totals 15 residues. Germline assignment: CDR1 SGHRS and CDR2 YFSETQ. V dropped 3 bases and J dropped 1 base, with 13 bases sitting between them. For the CDR3, the DNA is TGCGCCAGCAGCTCCAGACAGGCAGCGAACACTGAAGCTTTCTTT. This encodes CASSSRQAANTEAFF.

The chain joins TRBV7-9 to TRBJ2-1; unclear D gene. The CDR3 extends over 14 amino acids. Trimming pared 5 bases from V and 8 bases from J, leaving 16 bases between. CDR1 and CDR2 from the germline V gene are SEHNR and FQNEAQ (reference sequence). The CDR3 region is CASSTPPAWDEQFF. The DNA for the CDR3 is TGTGCCAGCAGCACCCCCCCGGCTTGGGATGAGCAGTTCTTC.

This chain connects TRBV7-9 to TRBJ1-1; D is possibly TRBD1 (6 bases). V lost 6 bases and J lost 4, with 9 bases in between. The CDR3 consists of 12 residues. The V gene's germline CDR1 is SEHNR and CDR2 FQNEAQ (reference sequence). This CDR3 is CASSYRVTEAFF. CDR3 DNA sequence: TGTGCCAGCAGTTACAGGGTCACTGAAGCTTTCTTT. The whole variable domain, filled in from reference TRBV7-9 and TRBJ1-1, reads DTGVSQNPRHKITKRGQNVTFRCDPISEHNRLYWYRQTLGQGPEFLTYFQNEAQLEKSRLLSDRFSAERPKGSFSTLEIQRTEQGDSAMYLCASSYRVTEAFFGQGTRLTVV.

This clonotype was counted only a few times. This chain joins TRBV7-9 and TRBJ2-1; tentative D call: TRBD1 (6 bases). The CDR3 runs 15 residues. Germline V gives CDR1 SEHNR, CDR2 FQNEAQ (reference sequence). V was shortened by 5 bases and J by 7 bases, with 18 bases between the two germline ends. The CDR3 region is CASSQGQIIQNEQFF. In DNA, the CDR3 is TGTGCCAGCAGCCAAGGACAGATCATACAAAATGAGCAGTTCTTC.

Only a few counts were recorded for this clonotype. This rearrangement joins TRBV5-1 to TRBJ2-3; TRBD2 matches 9 bases. This CDR3 region has 17 residues. CDR1 is SGHRS, CDR2 YFSETQ, per germline. V lost 0 bases, J lost 2 bases, and 7 bases stayed unmatched. This CDR3 is CASSLAKTSGNTDTQYF. CDR3 in DNA: TGCGCCAGCAGCTTGGCCAAGACTAGCGGAAACACAGATACGCAGTATTTT.

Only a few counts were recorded for this clonotype. The chain links TRBV20-1 to TRBJ2-4; 10 nucleotides agree with TRBD2. This CDR3 spans 16 amino acids. CDR1 DFQATT and CDR2 SNEGSKA come from the germline V gene (reference sequence). V gave up 3 bases and J gave up 8 bases; unmatched junction bases: 13. The CDR3 loop is CSASAWGLLAGDIQYF. The CDR3 DNA sequence: TGCAGTGCTAGTGCTTGGGGGTTGCTAGCGGGAGACATTCAGTACTTC.

V is TRBV20-1 and J is TRBJ2-3, with 9 bases lining up with TRBD1. The trim removed 8 bases at V and 6 bases at J, leaving 6 bases unmatched. The V gene's germline CDR1 is DFQATT and CDR2 SNEGSKA (reference sequence). This CDR3 comprises 12 residues. This CDR3 reads CSYDRGRDTQYF. DNA of the CDR3: TGCAGTTATGACAGGGGGAGGGATACGCAGTATTTT.

The rearrangement links TRBV6-1 to TRBJ2-2, with 11 bases identical to TRBD2. CDR1 is MNHNS and CDR2 is SASEGT in the germline V gene. V was pared by 7 bases and J by 6 bases, with 10 bases of the junction left unmatched. The CDR3 is 16 amino acids. CDR3: CASNVAGGTGPGELFF. CDR3 coding DNA: TGTGCCAGCAATGTAGCGGGAGGGACGGGGCCCGGGGAGCTGTTTTTT.

In this sample, this clonotype turned up a few times. The genes are TRBV18 and TRBJ1-1; D is unclear. The CDR3 is made up of 15 amino acids. CDR1 is KGHSH, CDR2 LQKENI, per germline. The germline V and J ends were trimmed by 0 bases and 1 base, with 9 bases remaining between them. The CDR3 DNA follows: TGTGCCAGCTCACCACCGGCAGGAAAGAACACTGAAGCTTTCTTT. Translated, it gives CASSPPAGKNTEAFF.

This rearrangement joins TRBV3-1 to TRBJ2-6; D may be TRBD1 or TRBD2 (5 bases each). This CDR3 has 17 amino acids. Trimming shortened V by 3 bases and J by 0 bases, and 12 bases separated the two germline ends. Germline lookup yields CDR1 LGHDT and CDR2 YNNKEL (reference sequence). The CDR3 DNA reads TGTGCCAGCAGCCAGGGGGACGGTCGCTCTGGGGCCAACGTCCTGACTTTC. Protein product: CASSQGDGRSGANVLTF.

The chain uses TRBV28 and TRBJ2-6; D is possibly TRBD2 (5 bases). V was trimmed by 6 bases and J by 4 bases, leaving 13 bases between them. CDR3 length: 15 amino acids. From germline, CDR1 is MDHEN and CDR2 SYDVKM. CDR3 region: CASSQGLDGANVLTF. In nucleotides, the CDR3 is TGTGCCAGCAGCCAAGGACTGGACGGGGCCAACGTCCTGACTTTC.

The chain is built from TRBV28 and TRBJ2-7; D possibly uses TRBD1 or TRBD2 (5 bases each). Germline V gene sequence: CDR1 MDHEN, CDR2 SYDVKM. V was pared by 5 bases and J by 12 bases, with 20 bases between. The CDR3 sequence is 13 residues long. In DNA, the CDR3 is TGTGCCAGCAGTACACGAGGGGACCGAGGTTGGTACGTC. It codes for CASSTRGDRGWYV.

The V and J genes are TRBV20-1 and TRBJ2-7; weak D call: TRBD1 (5 bases). The CDR3 totals 13 residues. V gave up 6 bases and J gave up 0 bases, with 12 bases separating them. In germline, CDR1 is DFQATT, CDR2 SNEGSKA (reference sequence). The CDR3, as DNA: TGCAGTGCCCCGACAGTGCGCTCCTACGAGCAGTACTTC. Protein product: CSAPTVRSYEQYF.

This clonotype was seen more than once but under ten times. The chain is built from TRBV27 and TRBJ2-7, with D perhaps TRBD1 or TRBD2 (6 bases each). This CDR3 comprises 15 residues. CDR1 and CDR2 from the germline V gene are MNHEY and SMNVEV (reference sequence). Trimming took off 6 bases at V and 1 base at J, with 16 bases between the two ends. The CDR3 region has the DNA TGTGCCAGCAGCTCTCAAGGAGGGGGATCCTACGAGCAGTACTTC. This gives the protein CASSSQGGGSYEQYF.

This clonotype was detected many times. The V call is TRBV18, the J call TRBJ2-1; 10 nucleotides line up with TRBD2. Per the germline V gene, CDR1 is KGHSH and CDR2 is LQKENI. With V trimmed by 6 bases and J by 2 bases, 4 bases remained unmatched. The CDR3 extends over 15 amino acids. CDR3 protein: CASSLAGVTYNEQFF. CDR3 sequence (DNA): TGTGCCAGCTCCCTAGCGGGAGTAACCTACAATGAGCAGTTCTTC. Full variable domain (remainder filled in from reference TRBV18 and TRBJ2-1): NAGVMQNPRHLVRRRGQEARLRCSPMKGHSHVYWYRQLPEEGLKFMVYLQKENIIDESGMPKERFSAEFPKEGPSILRIQQVVRGDSAAYFCASSLAGVTYNEQFFGPGTRLTVL.

The rearrangement joins TRBV12-3 or TRBV12-4 to TRBJ2-1; 7 nucleotides line up with TRBD1. The CDR3 contains 14 residues. V lost 5 bases to trimming and J lost 8 bases; unmatched junction nucleotides: 9. The CDR3, as DNA: TGTGCCAGCAGTGCCACAGGGGTGGGGGATGAGCAGTTCTTC. This gives the protein CASSATGVGDEQFF.

The gene calls are TRBV10-3 and TRBJ2-7; D may correspond to TRBD1 or TRBD2 (5 bases each). CDR1 is ENHRY and CDR2 is SYGVKD in the germline V gene. This CDR3 region has 14 residues. Deletions cut 2 bases from V and 1 base from J, with 9 bases between. CDR3 protein: CAISEIGASYEQYF. CDR3 DNA: TGTGCCATCAGTGAGATCGGGGCTTCCTACGAGCAGTACTTC.